This TCR beta chain was identified in a study of blood T cell repertoires in COVID-19. At the level of the study: Both acute and convalescent COVID-19 samples were obtained from the United States, Italy and Spain.

As originally analysed: How many nucleated cells were present was estimated from reference gene primer amplification. TCRdb keeps only in-frame clones here, not all; method: immunoSEQ multiplex PCR. D and trimming come from the DNA, and the V and J calls and clone size come from that table. Here the sample spans about 59,000 clones, around 70% being singletons. The sequenced sample was peripheral blood. This sequence was found in a woman aged 70-85 years with acute or convalescent COVID-19.

The CDR3 spells CASRLEETQYF. CDR3 nucleotide sequence: TGCGCCAGCAGACTAGAAGAGACCCAGTACTTC. This rearrangement joins TRBV5-1 to TRBJ2-5, with D tentatively TRBD2 (5 bases). Trimming shortened V by 5 bases and J by 3 bases, and 5 bases separated the two germline ends. Germline values: CDR1 SGHRS, CDR2 YFSETQ. The CDR3 length is 11 residues.